A single sample is the source of the 10 T cell receptor beta chains below, sequenced in a study of T cell clones after liver transplantation. Method: immunoSEQ multiplex PCR; TCRdb's copy keeps in-frame clones and lacks some. Of about 72,000 clones in the sample, around 90% were seen once. The source was CD4+ T cells from blood, collected before liver transplant. Receptor source: a human donor who received a liver transplant.

This chain connects TRBV2 to TRBJ1-4; 8 positions match TRBD1. The J segment lost 7 bases and the V segment lost 6 bases, leaving 4 bases of the junction unmatched. This CDR3 region has 13 residues. Germline V gene lookup returns CDR1 SNHLY and CDR2 FYNNEI. CDR3 DNA sequence: TGTGCCAGCAGAGGACAGGGTACTGAAAAACTGTTTTTT. It codes for CASRGQGTEKLFF.

The chain uses TRBV7-2 and TRBJ1-2; possibly TRBD1 for D (5 bases). Per the germline V gene, CDR1 is SGHTA and CDR2 is FQGNSA. The CDR3 contains 17 residues. V was cut by 1 base and J by 0 bases, with 15 bases left in between. The CDR3 sequence is CASSLGGAQQTNYGYTF. The CDR3, as DNA: TGTGCCAGCAGCTTAGGCGGGGCACAACAAACTAACTATGGCTACACCTTC.

The chain joins TRBV7-6 to TRBJ1-1, with D unclear. This CDR3 is built from 16 residues. The V gene's germline CDR1 is SGHVS and CDR2 FNYEAQ. With 3 bases removed from V and 1 base from J, the gap between germline ends came to 15 bases. The DNA of the CDR3 is TGTGCCAGCAGCTTCGGATCGCTTCGACAGAACACTGAAGCTTTCTTT. This sequence encodes CASSFGSLRQNTEAFF. Together with reference TRBV7-6 and TRBJ1-1, the CDR3 gives the full variable domain: GAGVSQSPRYKVTKRGQDVALRCDPISGHVSLYWYRQALGQGPEFLTYFNYEAQQDKSGLPNDRFSAERPEGSISTLTIQRTEQRDSAMYRCASSFGSLRQNTEAFFGQGTRLTVV.

This chain links TRBV10-3 with TRBJ1-2; 7 positions match TRBD1. The CDR3 extends over 15 amino acids. The germline gives CDR1 ENHRY, CDR2 SYGVKD. The junction had 7 bases not matched to a gene; V was cut back by 6 bases and J by 0 bases. In DNA, the CDR3 is TGTGCCATCAGAGCCGGGACAGAAACTAACTATGGCTACACCTTC. It specifies CAIRAGTETNYGYTF.

The chain carries TRBV4-3 and TRBJ2-2, with D unclear. Trimming stripped 0 bases from V and 0 bases from J, with 8 bases between. CDR1 and CDR2 (germline): LGHNA, YSLEER. The CDR3 sequence is 16 residues long. The CDR3 DNA reads as TGCGCCAGCAGCCAAGACCCGACTGCGAACACCGGGGAGCTGTTTTTT. It specifies CASSQDPTANTGELFF.

The chain is built from TRBV19 and TRBJ2-3; 9 positions match TRBD2. J was trimmed by 3 bases and V by 1 base; bases with no gene match: 2. This CDR3 spans 15 amino acids. Germline loops: CDR1 LNHDA, CDR2 SQIVND (reference sequence). This CDR3 is CASSIVSGRTDTQYF. The CDR3 DNA reads TGTGCCAGTAGTATAGTAAGCGGGAGGACAGATACGCAGTATTTT.

V gene TRBV7-2 combines with J gene TRBJ2-7; TRBD1 or TRBD2 may be the D gene (5 bases each). CDR1 is SGHTA and CDR2 is FQGNSA in the germline V gene. This CDR3 comprises 14 residues. V was pared by 8 bases and J by 4 bases, with 18 bases between. CDR3 DNA sequence: TGTGCCAGCTCCAAGCCGGGACCAACTTACGAGCAGTACTTC. This encodes CASSKPGPTYEQYF.

The chain links TRBV9 to TRBJ2-3; tentative D call: TRBD2 (5 bases). V was shortened by 5 bases and J by 2 bases, with 15 bases between the two germline ends. The CDR3 length is 15 residues. CDR1 is SGDLS, CDR2 YYNGEE, per germline. CDR3 DNA: TGTGCCAGCAGAGCCTACCGGGGATCCACAGATACGCAGTATTTT. Translation gives CASRAYRGSTDTQYF.

The genes are TRBV7-9 and TRBJ1-3; TRBD1 might be the D (6 bases). V lost 2 bases and J lost 4, with 12 bases in between. The CDR3 runs 15 residues. CDR1 is SEHNR, CDR2 FQNEAQ, per germline (reference sequence). The CDR3 bases are TGTGCCAGCAGCTTAAGGCGGGGGCTCGGAAACACCATATATTTT. This translates into CASSLRRGLGNTIYF. Variable domain in full (rest from reference TRBV7-9 and TRBJ1-3): DTGVSQNPRHKITKRGQNVTFRCDPISEHNRLYWYRQTLGQGPEFLTYFQNEAQLEKSRLLSDRFSAERPKGSFSTLEIQRTEQGDSAMYLCASSLRRGLGNTIYFGEGSWLTVV.

This clone was counted a single time. The V and J genes are TRBV5-4 and TRBJ2-2; no definite D call. Germline CDR1 and CDR2: SGHNT and YYREEE (reference sequence). V was pared by 1 base and J by 1 base, with 8 bases between. The CDR3 has 15 residues. The CDR3 sequence is CASSLLVGNTGELFF. The CDR3, as DNA: TGTGCCAGCAGCTTGCTTGTCGGGAACACCGGGGAGCTGTTTTTT.